This TCR beta chain was identified in a study of blood T cells in healthy people across ages. The study's findings and limits: More naive CD4+ cells and higher diversity were found in long-lived than in aged donors.

V gave up 1 base and J gave up 8 bases; unmatched junction bases: 11. Germline CDR1 and CDR2: DFQATT and SNEGSKA (reference sequence). This CDR3 has 16 amino acids. A second PCR, run for roughly 7 to 12 cycles, used a sample-barcoded 5' primer plus a J-beta primer mix. Each CDR3 protein gets one entry after TCRdb re-called the 5' RACE reads with MiXCR. The sample includes more than 900,000 distinct CDR3 sequences, roughly 28% of them seen just once. Per-sample yields of isolated PBMCs were at least 6 million. Notes on this clonotype: The antigen remains unidentified.

The same data also contributed to another study, on T cells of mothers and their children. Per that paper: Relative to unrelated pairs, biologically related mother-child dyads exhibited marginally greater, non-significant overlap.

The rearrangement uses TRBV20-1 and TRBJ2-1; 10 positions agree with TRBD1. Material: blood. The sequence was collected from a woman between 40 and 50 years old in good health. In DNA, the CDR3 is TGCAGTGCTAGAGCCGGGGACAGGGGCGCGGGGTATGAGCAGTTCTTC. Its translation is CSARAGDRGAGYEQFF.